This T cell receptor (beta chain) emerged from a study of OX40 agonist ivuxolimab in advanced cancers. On the study more broadly: Patients achieving partial responses numbered three: one hepatocellular carcinoma case and two cutaneous melanoma cases.

After removal of 0 bases from V and 7 bases from J, the junction contained 3 bases not matched to a gene. CDR3 length: 14 residues. In germline, CDR1 is SGDLS, CDR2 YYNGEE. Profiled with immunoSEQ multiplex PCR; TCRdb holds only in-frame clones, not every one. Of approximately 58,000 clones in the sample, around 85% are singletons; the top ten hold 13%. J is TRBJ2-7 and V is TRBV9; 11 bases match TRBD2. This TCR derives from an adult with an advanced solid tumor such as melanoma, head and neck, liver or kidney cancer. The source material was CD4+ or CD8+ T cells sorted from blood, sampled in a trial of the OX40 agonist ivuxolimab. The CDR3 protein is CASSVVAGGGEQYF. In DNA form, the CDR3 reads TGTGCCAGCAGCGTAGTAGCGGGAGGGGGAGAGCAGTACTTC.